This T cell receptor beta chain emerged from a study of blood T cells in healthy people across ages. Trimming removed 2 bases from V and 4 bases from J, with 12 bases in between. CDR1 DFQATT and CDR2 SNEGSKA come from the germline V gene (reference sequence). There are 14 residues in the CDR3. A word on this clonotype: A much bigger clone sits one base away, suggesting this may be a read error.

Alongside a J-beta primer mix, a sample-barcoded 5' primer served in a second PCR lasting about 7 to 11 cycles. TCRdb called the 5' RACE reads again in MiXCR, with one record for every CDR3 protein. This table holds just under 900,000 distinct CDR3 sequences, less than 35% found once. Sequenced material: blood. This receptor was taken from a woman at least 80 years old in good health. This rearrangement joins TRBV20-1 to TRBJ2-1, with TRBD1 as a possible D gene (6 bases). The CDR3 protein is CSARTEDRYNEQFF. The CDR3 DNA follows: TGCAGTGCTAGAACCGAGGACAGATACAATGAGCAGTTCTTC.